Sequencing of this T cell receptor (beta chain) was carried out in a study of human T cells and chemical hapten exposure. Study in general: Upper-back patches of 0.01% DPC were read at 6 days. Slight volume differences across pooled libraries mainly accounted for varying per-sample TCR yields. Study-level points and caveats: With regard to DPC sensitization, TCRs above 1 in 1000 frequency did not change.

Each CDR3 protein is one row after TCRdb ran MiXCR on the RACE reads. The sample yields some 380,000 distinct CDR3 sequences, about 4.8% seen once. V was clipped by 6 bases and J by 2 bases; unmatched bases: 5. There are 15 residues in the CDR3. CDR1 and CDR2 from the germline V gene are MDHEN and SYDVKM. This clonotype was seen many times. What it binds is unknown. Described time point: patch test 1, 2 weeks after DPC sensitization. The treatment denotes: therapeutic diphenylcyclopropenone sensitization with weekly scalp DPC. The V call is TRBV28, the J call TRBJ2-3, with 10 bases fitting TRBD1. This specimen consisted of whole blood, obtained in connection with sensitization to the hapten diphenylcyclopropenone (DPC). This sequence was found in a woman aged 50 to 60 with alopecia areata. Some clones in this sample may be carry-over from other donors' samples. CDR3: CASSPDRGATDTQYF. The CDR3 DNA sequence: TGTGCCAGCAGCCCGGACAGGGGGGCCACAGATACGCAGTATTTT.